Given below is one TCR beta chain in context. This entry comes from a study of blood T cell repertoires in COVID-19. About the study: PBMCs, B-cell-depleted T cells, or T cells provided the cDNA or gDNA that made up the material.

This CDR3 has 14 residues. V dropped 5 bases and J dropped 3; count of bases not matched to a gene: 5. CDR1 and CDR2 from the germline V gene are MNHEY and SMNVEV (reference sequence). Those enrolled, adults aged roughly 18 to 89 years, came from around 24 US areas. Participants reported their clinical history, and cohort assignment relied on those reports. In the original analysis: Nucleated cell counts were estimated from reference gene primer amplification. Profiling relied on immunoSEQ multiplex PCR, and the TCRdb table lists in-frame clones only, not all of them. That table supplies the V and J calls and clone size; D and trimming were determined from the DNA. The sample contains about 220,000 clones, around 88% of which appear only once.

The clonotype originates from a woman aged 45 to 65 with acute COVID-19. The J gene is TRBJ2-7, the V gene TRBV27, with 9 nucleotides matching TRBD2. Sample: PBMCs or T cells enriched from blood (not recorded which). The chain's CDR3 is CASSVHSGSYEQYF. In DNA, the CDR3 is TGTGCCAGCAGTGTCCATAGCGGGAGCTACGAGCAGTACTTC.